These 3 T cell receptor beta chains originate from one sample sequenced in a study of cytomegalovirus exposure and HLA in healthy donors. Amplification used 60 Vbeta primers and 13 Jbeta primers. The protocol was immunoSEQ multiplex PCR, while the TCRdb copy is restricted to in-frame clones and leaves out a portion. Of about 150,000 clones detected, approximately 82% appear once; the ten largest clones hold 6.5% to 7.5%. The sample taken for sequencing was PBMCs. All receptors come from a woman aged 45-65 years in good health and CMV-seropositive.

Comments on this clone: A read error may account for a junction end that differs from germline. The chain employs TRBV7-8 and TRBJ2-7, with 8 bases aligning to TRBD1. This CDR3 is 14 amino acids long. Per germline, CDR1 SGHVS and CDR2 FQNEAQ. CDR3 amino acids: CASRRTGFSSEQYF. The CDR3 bases are TGTGCCAGCAGGAGGACAGGGTTCTCCTCCGAGCAGTACTTC.

The chain uses TRBV6-1 and TRBJ2-2, with 8 bases aligning to TRBD1. J gave up 4 bases and V 8 bases, and 6 bases lay outside the gene matches. There are 14 residues in the CDR3. Germline V gives CDR1 MNHNS, CDR2 SASEGT. CDR3 in amino acids: CASRQGASTGELFF. CDR3 DNA sequence: TGTGCCAGCCGCCAGGGGGCGTCCACCGGGGAGCTGTTTTTT.

This chain joins TRBV4-1 and TRBJ2-2; 7 bases are shared with TRBD1. This CDR3 has 18 amino acids. The ends lost 0 bases at V and 1 base at J; junction bases unmatched: 8. From germline, CDR1 is MGHRA and CDR2 YSYEKL. CDR3 residues: CASSQDQIRQGNTGELFF. The DNA of the CDR3 is TGCGCCAGCAGCCAAGATCAAATAAGACAGGGGAACACCGGGGAGCTGTTTTTT.